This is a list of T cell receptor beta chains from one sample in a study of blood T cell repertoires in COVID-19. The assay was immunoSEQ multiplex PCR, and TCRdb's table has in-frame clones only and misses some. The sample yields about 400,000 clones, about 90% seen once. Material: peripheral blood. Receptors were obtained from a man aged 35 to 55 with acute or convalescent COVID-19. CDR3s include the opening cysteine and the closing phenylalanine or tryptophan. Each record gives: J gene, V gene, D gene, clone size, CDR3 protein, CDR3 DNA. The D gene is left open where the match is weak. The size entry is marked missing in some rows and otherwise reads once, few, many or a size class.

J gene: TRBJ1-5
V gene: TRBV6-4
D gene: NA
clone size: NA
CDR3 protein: CASSVEGGQPQHF
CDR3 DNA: TGTGCCAGCAGTGTGGAGGGTGGGCAGCCCCAGCATTTT

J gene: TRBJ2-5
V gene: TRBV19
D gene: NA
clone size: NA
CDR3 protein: CATSFSRGIGGETQYF
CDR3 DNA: TGTGCCACCTCCTTTAGCCGAGGGATCGGTGGGGAGACCCAGTACTTC

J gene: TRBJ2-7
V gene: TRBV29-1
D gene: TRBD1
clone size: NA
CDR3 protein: CSVVETGTYEQYF
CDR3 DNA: TGCAGCGTTGTCGAGACAGGGACCTACGAGCAGTACTTC

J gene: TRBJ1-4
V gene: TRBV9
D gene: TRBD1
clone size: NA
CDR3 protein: CASSVEGGSTNEKLFF
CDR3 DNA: TGTGCCAGCAGCGTAGAAGGGGGCTCAACTAATGAAAAACTGTTTTTT

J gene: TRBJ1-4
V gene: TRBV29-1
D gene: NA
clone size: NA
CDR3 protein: CSAAGAGPNEKLFF
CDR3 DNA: TGCAGCGCCGCGGGGGCAGGGCCTAATGAAAAACTGTTTTTT

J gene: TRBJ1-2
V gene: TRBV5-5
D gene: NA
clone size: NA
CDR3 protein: CASSPDPGGYTF
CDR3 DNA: TGTGCCAGCAGCCCGGACCCAGGGGGCTACACCTTC

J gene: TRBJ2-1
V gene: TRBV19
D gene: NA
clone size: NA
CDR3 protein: CASSIGRGQAYNEQFF
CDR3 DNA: TGTGCCAGTAGTATAGGGAGGGGTCAGGCCTACAATGAGCAGTTCTTC

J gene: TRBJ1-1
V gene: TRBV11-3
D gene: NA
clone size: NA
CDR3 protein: CASSLGRGNTEAFF
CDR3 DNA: TGTGCCAGCAGCTTAGGACGGGGAAACACTGAAGCTTTCTTT

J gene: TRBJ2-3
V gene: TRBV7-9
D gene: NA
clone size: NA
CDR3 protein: CASSLVRFTDTQYF
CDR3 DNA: TGTGCCAGCAGCTTAGTCCGTTTCACAGATACGCAGTATTTT

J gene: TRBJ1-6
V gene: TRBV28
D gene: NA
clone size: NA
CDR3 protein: CASSPRTGSSPLHF
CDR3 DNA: TGTGCCAGCAGTCCACGGACGGGGAGCTCACCCCTCCACTTT

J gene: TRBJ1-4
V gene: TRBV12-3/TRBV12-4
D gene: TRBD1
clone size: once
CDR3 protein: CASAGQGEKLFF
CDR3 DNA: TGTGCCAGCGCCGGACAGGGTGAAAAACTGTTTTTT

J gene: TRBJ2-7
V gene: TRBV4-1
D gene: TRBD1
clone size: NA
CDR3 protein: CASSQTRDRVYEQYF
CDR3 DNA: TGCGCCAGCAGCCAAACCCGGGACAGGGTCTACGAGCAGTACTTC

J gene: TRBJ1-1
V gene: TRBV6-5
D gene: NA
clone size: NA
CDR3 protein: CASSSSSEAFF
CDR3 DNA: NA

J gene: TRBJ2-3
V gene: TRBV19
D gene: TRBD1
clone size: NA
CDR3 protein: CASSLGQAADTQYF
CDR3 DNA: TGTGCCAGTAGTCTCGGACAGGCCGCAGATACGCAGTATTTT

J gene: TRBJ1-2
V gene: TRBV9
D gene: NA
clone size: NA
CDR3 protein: CASSAGGVDYGYTF
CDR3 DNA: TGTGCCAGCAGCGCAGGAGGGGTTGACTATGGCTACACCTTC